A selection of T cell receptor beta chains follows, all from one sample in a study of CD8 T cells in ankylosing spondylitis. Using its own MiXCR run on the 5' RACE reads, TCRdb lists one record per CDR3 protein. The table lists under 300,000 distinct CDR3 sequences, around 7.8% of them singletons. Sequenced: blood, either unsorted or a sorted T cell fraction (not recorded which). The receptors derive from a male donor with ankylosing spondylitis or in good health (not recorded which). Both conserved end residues are part of each CDR3. A D gene is named only where the DNA matches it firmly. A row's size may be missing; if present it is once, few, many or a size class.

D | size | J | V | DNA | CDR3
. | many | TRBJ2-3 | TRBV2 | TGTGCCAGCAGGATGACATTTTTCACAGATACGCAGTATTTT | CASRMTFFTDTQYF
TRBD2 | few | TRBJ2-1 | TRBV5-1 | TGCGCCAGCACCGATAGCGGGGGGACCTACAATGAGCAGTTCTTC | CASTDSGGTYNEQFF
. | many | TRBJ1-1 | TRBV7-9 | TGTGCCAGCAGCCTCGCCCAGGAGACTGAAGCTTTCTTT | CASSLAQETEAFF
TRBD2 | few | TRBJ2-1 | TRBV27 | TGTGCCAGCACTCCCAAAGGGCTAGCGGGAGCGGTTAACAATGAGCAGTTCTTC | CASTPKGLAGAVNNEQFF
. | many | TRBJ2-7 | TRBV7-6 | TGTGCCAGCAGTTTAGTACCCTACGAGCAGTACTTC | CASSLVPYEQYF
. | many | TRBJ1-6 | TRBV9 | TGTGCCAGCAGCTCCCTGGGAGGTAATTCACCCCTCCACTTT | CASSSLGGNSPLHF
. | . | TRBJ2-1 | TRBV7-2 | TGTGCCAGCAGCCCAAGACTACTCTCCTACAATGAGCAGTTCTTC | CASSPRLLSYNEQFF
. | many | TRBJ1-1 | TRBV4-3 | TGCGCCAGCAGCCAAGGGGCCAGACTTGAAGCTTTCTTT | CASSQGARLEAFF
TRBD1 | many | TRBJ2-2 | TRBV10-2 | TGCGCCAGCAGCACAGGGGGCAGGACCGGGGAGCTGTTTTTT | CASSTGGRTGELFF
. | many | TRBJ1-5 | TRBV20-1 | TGCAGTGCTACTGTGTGGAATCAGCCCCAGCATTTT | CSATVWNQPQHF
. | many | TRBJ1-1 | TRBV19 | TGTGCCAGTAGTCAACGCTCTTCGGGGAACACTGAAGCTTTCTTT | CASSQRSSGNTEAFF
. | many | TRBJ1-1 | TRBV7-9 | TGTGCCAGCAGGTCAGGGGTCCTCGGGACTGAAGCTTTCTTT | CASRSGVLGTEAFF
. | few | TRBJ2-7 | TRBV6-1 | TGTGCCAGCAGTGAAGGGCGGTTCTACGAGCAGTACTTC | CASSEGRFYEQYF
. | many | TRBJ2-4 | TRBV18 | TGTGCCAGCTCACCATACGGGGGTAAAAACATTCAGTACTTC | CASSPYGGKNIQYF
. | many | TRBJ2-2 | TRBV7-9 | TGTGCCAGCGGATCCGACGGGAACACCGGGGAGCTGTTTTTT | CASGSDGNTGELFF
TRBD2 | . | TRBJ2-7 | TRBV4-2 | TGTGCCAGCAGTCCCGCGGGACTAGCCTCCTACGAGCAGTACTTC | CASSPAGLASYEQYF
TRBD1 | . | TRBJ1-1 | TRBV5-1 | TGCGCCAGCAGCTTGAACCGGGACAGCTCCGGGGGGTTCTTT | CASSLNRDSSGGFF
TRBD2 | many | TRBJ2-1 | TRBV9 | TGTGCCAGCAGCGTAGGGGATAGCGGGACTGCCTACAATGAGCAGTTCTTC | CASSVGDSGTAYNEQFF
. | many | TRBJ1-2 | TRBV4-3 | TGCGCCAGCAGCCAAGAACGAGGGCATGGCTACACCTTC | CASSQERGHGYTF
. | many | TRBJ1-2 | TRBV9 | TGTGCCAGCAGCTTCCAAGGGGAATATGGCTACACCTTC | CASSFQGEYGYTF
. | many | TRBJ1-5 | TRBV3-1 | TGTGCCAGCAGCCAGCGGGGGGTAAGTCAGCCCCAGCATTTT | CASSQRGVSQPQHF
TRBD1 | . | TRBJ2-1 | TRBV7-3 | TGTGCCAGCAGCCGGGACAGGAGCAATGAGCAGTTCTTC | CASSRDRSNEQFF
. | . | TRBJ1-1 | TRBV7-3 | TGTGCCAGCAGCTTAACGTTGCGGGGCCTAGTGAACACTGAAGCTTTCTTT | CASSLTLRGLVNTEAFF
. | few | TRBJ2-7 | TRBV7-8 | TGTGCCAGCAGCGGGACCTTTAAGGCCTCCTACGAGCAGTACTTC | CASSGTFKASYEQYF
. | many | TRBJ2-3 | TRBV12-3/TRBV12-4 | TGTGCCAGCAGTTTGGAGGGTTTTTATACGCAGTATTTT | CASSLEGFYTQYF
TRBD1 | few | TRBJ1-2 | TRBV2 | TGTGCCAGCGACAGACAGGGGTCCGGCTACACCTTC | CASDRQGSGYTF
. | many | TRBJ1-5 | TRBV20-1 | TGCAGTGCCGCGACAGGAAGGGGCAATCAGCCCCAGCATTTT | CSAATGRGNQPQHF
. | few | TRBJ1-1 | TRBV30 | TGTGCCTGGAGTGTACCCGGATACACTGAAGCTTTCTTT | CAWSVPGYTEAFF
. | many | TRBJ2-3 | TRBV15 | TGTGCCACCAGCAGCGGCGAGACCGATACGCAGTATTTT | CATSSGETDTQYF
. | . | TRBJ2-3 | TRBV6-2/TRBV6-3 | TGTGCCAGCAGCCGAGGGCGGTGGGGCGCAGATACGCAGTATTTT | CASSRGRWGADTQYF
. | many | TRBJ1-5 | TRBV5-1 | TGCGCCAGCTCACAGGGAACCAATCAGCCCCAGCATTTT | CASSQGTNQPQHF
. | many | TRBJ1-1 | TRBV5-1 | TGCGCCAGCAGCACCCAGGGCAGGCCGAACACTGAAGCTTTCTTT | CASSTQGRPNTEAFF
TRBD1 | few | TRBJ1-3 | TRBV30 | TGTGCCTGGAGGGACAGGGGGACCTCTGGAAACACCATATATTTT | CAWRDRGTSGNTIYF
. | many | TRBJ2-1 | TRBV10-3 | TGTGCCATCAGTGAAGAGATAGGTTCCAATGAGCAGTTCTTC | CAISEEIGSNEQFF
. | many | TRBJ2-1 | TRBV9 | TGTGCCAGCAGCGTAGGAGGGCAGCCCTATTTCAACAATGAGCAGTTCTTC | CASSVGGQPYFNNEQFF
TRBD1 | many | TRBJ2-7 | TRBV6-5 | TGTGCCAGCAGTTACGAGATATGGGACAGGGATAGCTCCTACGAGCAGTACTTC | CASSYEIWDRDSSYEQYF
TRBD1 | few | TRBJ2-7 | TRBV7-2 | TGTGCCAGCAGCTTTGACAGGGGGCTTGACGAGCAGTACTTC | CASSFDRGLDEQYF
. | few | TRBJ1-2 | TRBV20-1 | TGCAGTGCTAGAGATCACGGGGGGCGATCCTCTAACTATGGCTACACCTTC | CSARDHGGRSSNYGYTF
. | many | TRBJ1-1 | TRBV7-9 | TGTGCCAGCAGCTTGATTCGAGAAGCTTTCTTT | CASSLIREAFF
TRBD1 | many | TRBJ1-1 | TRBV24-1 | TGTGCCACCAGTACTAGACAGGGCCTGAACACTGAAGCTTTCTTT | CATSTRQGLNTEAFF
. | many | TRBJ2-2 | TRBV4-3 | TGCGCCAGCAGCCTTGGGACTTTGAACACCGGGGAGCTGTTTTTT | CASSLGTLNTGELFF